In its sample, the clone carrying this TCR beta chain was seen many times. This specimen belongs to a study of regulatory T cells in long-lasting Graves disease. Arm-PCR of CDR3 regions with iRepertoire HTBI primers generated TCR beta libraries. In TCRdb, the multiplex PCR reads were re-called with MiXCR into one record per CDR3 protein. The repertoire includes approximately 250,000 distinct CDR3 sequences, about 17% of them detected once, and roughly 23% sits in the top ten. Time point defined: newly diagnosed GD, antithyroid drugs for less than 3 months. RNA extracted from PBMCs served as the sequencing template. Graves' disease diagnosis relied on American Thyroid Association guidelines. This clonotype originated in a female donor with Graves disease. Sample: peripheral blood mononuclear cells (PBMCs), taken at new diagnosis, from a patient treated with antithyroid drugs.

The CDR3 protein is CASSRGTTGELFF. The CDR3 DNA follows: TGTGCCAGCAGCCGAGGGACCACCGGGGAGCTGTTTTTT. The genes are TRBV28 and TRBJ2-2, with D perhaps being TRBD1 or TRBD2 (5 bases each). V was cut by 6 bases and J by 4 bases, with 9 bases left in between. The CDR3 runs to 13 residues. The germline CDR1 and CDR2 sequences are MDHEN and SYDVKM.